This TCR beta chain was obtained from a study of blood T cell repertoires in COVID-19. Across the study: The United States, Italy and Spain provided the acute and convalescent COVID-19 samples. The analysed material was cDNA or gDNA that came from T cells, B-cell-depleted T cells, or PBMCs.

Source study methods: Amplified reference gene primers provided the basis for estimating nucleated cell counts. The protocol was immunoSEQ multiplex PCR, while the TCRdb copy is restricted to in-frame clones and leaves out a portion. That table furnishes V, J and clone size, whereas the DNA furnished D and trimming. The table includes roughly 38,000 clones, over 75% detected once. Germline assignment: CDR1 SGHNT and CDR2 YENEEA. V was cut by 1 base and J by 2 bases, with 8 bases left in between. This CDR3 region has 14 residues. This clone was detected only once. The source material was peripheral blood. The receptor comes from a woman aged 70-85 years with acute or convalescent COVID-19. The chain recombines TRBV11-3 with TRBJ2-5; possible D gene TRBD1, 6 bases. CDR3 in amino acids: CASSLGGGQETQYF. The CDR3 bases are TGTGCCAGCAGCTTAGGAGGGGGTCAAGAGACCCAGTACTTC.